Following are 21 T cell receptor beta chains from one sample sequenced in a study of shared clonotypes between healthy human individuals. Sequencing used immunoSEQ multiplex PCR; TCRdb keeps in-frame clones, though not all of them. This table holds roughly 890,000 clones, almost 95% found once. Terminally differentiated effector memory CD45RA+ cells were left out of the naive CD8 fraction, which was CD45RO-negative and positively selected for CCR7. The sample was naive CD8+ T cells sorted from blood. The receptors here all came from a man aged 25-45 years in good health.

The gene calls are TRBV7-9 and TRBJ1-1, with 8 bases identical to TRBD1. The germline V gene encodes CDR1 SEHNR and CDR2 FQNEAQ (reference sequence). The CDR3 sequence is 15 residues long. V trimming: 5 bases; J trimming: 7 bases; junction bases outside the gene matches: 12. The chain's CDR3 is CASSPTPRGRFEAFF. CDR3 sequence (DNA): TGTGCCAGCAGCCCAACTCCCAGGGGGCGCTTTGAAGCTTTCTTT.

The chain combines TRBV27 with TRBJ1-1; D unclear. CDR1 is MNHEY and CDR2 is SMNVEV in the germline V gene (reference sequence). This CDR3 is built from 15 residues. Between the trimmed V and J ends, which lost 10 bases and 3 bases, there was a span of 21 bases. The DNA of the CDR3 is TGTGCCACCCAACCCCGGGCGCGGCGGGACACTGAAGCTTTCTTT. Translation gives CATQPRARRDTEAFF.

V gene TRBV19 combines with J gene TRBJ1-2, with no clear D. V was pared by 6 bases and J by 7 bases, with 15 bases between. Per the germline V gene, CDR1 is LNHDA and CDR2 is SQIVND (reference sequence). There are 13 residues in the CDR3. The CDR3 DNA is TGTGCCAGTAGGACTTACTCAGAGAGTGGCTACACCTTC. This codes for CASRTYSESGYTF.

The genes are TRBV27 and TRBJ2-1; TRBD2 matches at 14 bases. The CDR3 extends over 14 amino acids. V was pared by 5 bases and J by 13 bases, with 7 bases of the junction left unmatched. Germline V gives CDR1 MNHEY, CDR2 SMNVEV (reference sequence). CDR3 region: CASSPQGLAGAQFF. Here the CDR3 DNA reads TGTGCCAGCAGTCCACAGGGACTAGCGGGAGCCCAGTTCTTC.

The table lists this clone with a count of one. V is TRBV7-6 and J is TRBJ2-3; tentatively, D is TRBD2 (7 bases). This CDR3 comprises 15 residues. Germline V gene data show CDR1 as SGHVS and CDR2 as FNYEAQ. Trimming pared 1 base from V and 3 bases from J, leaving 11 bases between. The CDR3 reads CASSLVGGQTDTQYF. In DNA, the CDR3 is TGTGCCAGCAGCTTAGTGGGGGGGCAGACAGATACGCAGTATTTT.

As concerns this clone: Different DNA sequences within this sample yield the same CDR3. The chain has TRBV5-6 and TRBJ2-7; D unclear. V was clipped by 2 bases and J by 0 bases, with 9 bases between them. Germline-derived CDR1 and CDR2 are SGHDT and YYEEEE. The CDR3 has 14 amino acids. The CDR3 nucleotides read TGTGCCAGCAGCTTAGGTCTTAGCTCCTACGAGCAGTACTTC. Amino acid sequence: CASSLGLSSYEQYF.

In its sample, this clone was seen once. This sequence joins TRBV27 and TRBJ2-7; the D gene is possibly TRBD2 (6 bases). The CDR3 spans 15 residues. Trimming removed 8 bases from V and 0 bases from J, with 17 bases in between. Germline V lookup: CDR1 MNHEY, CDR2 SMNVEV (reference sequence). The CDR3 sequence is CASGSGEAYSYEQYF. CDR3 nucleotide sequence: TGTGCCAGCGGTTCGGGGGAGGCCTACTCCTACGAGCAGTACTTC.

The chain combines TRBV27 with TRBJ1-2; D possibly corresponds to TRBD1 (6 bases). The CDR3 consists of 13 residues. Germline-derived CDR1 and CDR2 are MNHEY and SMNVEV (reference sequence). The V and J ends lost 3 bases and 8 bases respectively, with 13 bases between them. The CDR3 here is CASSFGGARGYTF. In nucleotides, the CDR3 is TGTGCCAGCAGTTTTGGGGGGGCTAGGGGCTACACCTTC.

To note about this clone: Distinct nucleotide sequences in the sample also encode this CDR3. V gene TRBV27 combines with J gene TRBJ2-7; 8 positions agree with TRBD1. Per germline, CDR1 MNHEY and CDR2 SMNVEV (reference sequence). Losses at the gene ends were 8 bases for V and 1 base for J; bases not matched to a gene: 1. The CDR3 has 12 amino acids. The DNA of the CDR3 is TGTGCCAGCGGGACAGGATCCTACGAGCAGTACTTC. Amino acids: CASGTGSYEQYF.

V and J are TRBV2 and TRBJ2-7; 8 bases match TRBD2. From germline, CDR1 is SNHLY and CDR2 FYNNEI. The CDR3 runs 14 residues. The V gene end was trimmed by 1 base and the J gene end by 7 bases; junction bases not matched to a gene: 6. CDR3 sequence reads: CASSEVVAGWEQYF. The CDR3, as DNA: TGTGCCAGCAGTGAAGTAGTAGCGGGATGGGAGCAGTACTTC.

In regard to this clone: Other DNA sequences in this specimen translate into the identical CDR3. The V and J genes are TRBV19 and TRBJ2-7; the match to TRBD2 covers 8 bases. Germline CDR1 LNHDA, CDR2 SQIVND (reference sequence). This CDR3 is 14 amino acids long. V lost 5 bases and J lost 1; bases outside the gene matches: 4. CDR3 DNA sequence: TGTGCCAGTAGTGCGGGACTAGGTTCCTACGAGCAGTACTTC. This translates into CASSAGLGSYEQYF.

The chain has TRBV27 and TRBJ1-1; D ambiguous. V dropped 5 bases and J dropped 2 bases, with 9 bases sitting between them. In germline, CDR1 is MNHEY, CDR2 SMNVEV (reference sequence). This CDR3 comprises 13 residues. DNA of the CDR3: TGTGCCAGCAGTGCGTTTTCTAACACTGAAGCTTTCTTT. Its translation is CASSAFSNTEAFF.

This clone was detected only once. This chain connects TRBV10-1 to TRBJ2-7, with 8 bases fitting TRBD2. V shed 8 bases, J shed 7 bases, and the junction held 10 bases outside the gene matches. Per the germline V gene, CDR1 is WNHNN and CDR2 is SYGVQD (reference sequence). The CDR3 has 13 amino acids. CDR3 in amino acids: CASSEAGVSEQYF. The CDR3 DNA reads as TGCGCCAGCTCTGAAGCGGGAGTGAGTGAGCAGTACTTC.

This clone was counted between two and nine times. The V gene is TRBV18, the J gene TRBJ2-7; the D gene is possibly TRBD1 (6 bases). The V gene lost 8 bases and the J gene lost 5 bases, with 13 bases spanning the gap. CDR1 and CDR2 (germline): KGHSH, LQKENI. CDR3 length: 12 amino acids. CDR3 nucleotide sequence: TGTGCCAGCAAGAGCCGGGACAACGAGCAGTACTTC. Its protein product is CASKSRDNEQYF.

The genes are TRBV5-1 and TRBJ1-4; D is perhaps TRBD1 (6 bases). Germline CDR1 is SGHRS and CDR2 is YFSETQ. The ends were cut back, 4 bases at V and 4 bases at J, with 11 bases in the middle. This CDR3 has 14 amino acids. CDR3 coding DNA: TGCGCCAGCAGCACGGGACATGTTAATGAAAAACTGTTTTTT. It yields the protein CASSTGHVNEKLFF.

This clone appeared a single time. As DNA, the CDR3 is TGTGCCAGCAGCGACCGGGACACCAAATACAATGAGCAGTTCTTC. This translates into CASSDRDTKYNEQFF. This rearrangement joins TRBV9 to TRBJ2-1, with a possible D match to TRBD1 (6 bases). Germline V lookup: CDR1 SGDLS, CDR2 YYNGEE. The CDR3 totals 15 residues. Trimming shortened V by 3 bases and J by 4 bases, and 14 bases separated the two germline ends.

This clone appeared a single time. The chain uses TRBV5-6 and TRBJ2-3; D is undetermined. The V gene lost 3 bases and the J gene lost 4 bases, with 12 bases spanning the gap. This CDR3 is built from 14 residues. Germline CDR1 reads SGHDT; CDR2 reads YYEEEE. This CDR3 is CASSWARVADTQYF. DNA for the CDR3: TGTGCCAGCAGCTGGGCCCGCGTTGCAGATACGCAGTATTTT. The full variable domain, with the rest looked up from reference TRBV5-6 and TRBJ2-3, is DAGVTQSPTHLIKTRGQQVTLRCSPKSGHDTVSWYQQALGQGPQFIFQYYEEEERQRGNFPDRFSGHQFPNYSSELNVNALLLGDSALYLCASSWARVADTQYFGPGTRLTVL.

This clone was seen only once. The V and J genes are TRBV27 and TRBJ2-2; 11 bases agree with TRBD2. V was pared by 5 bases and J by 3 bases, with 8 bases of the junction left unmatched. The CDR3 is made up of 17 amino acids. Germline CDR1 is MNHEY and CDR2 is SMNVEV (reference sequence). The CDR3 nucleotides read TGTGCCAGCAGTGGAATCATGGGACTAGCGGACACCGGGGAGCTGTTTTTT. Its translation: CASSGIMGLADTGELFF.

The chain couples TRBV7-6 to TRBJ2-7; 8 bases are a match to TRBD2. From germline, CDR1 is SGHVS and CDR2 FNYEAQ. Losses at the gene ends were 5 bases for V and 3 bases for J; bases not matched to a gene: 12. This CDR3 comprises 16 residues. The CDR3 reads CASSRGREVSHYEQYF. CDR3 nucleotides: TGTGCCAGCAGCCGGGGGCGGGAGGTTTCCCACTACGAGCAGTACTTC.

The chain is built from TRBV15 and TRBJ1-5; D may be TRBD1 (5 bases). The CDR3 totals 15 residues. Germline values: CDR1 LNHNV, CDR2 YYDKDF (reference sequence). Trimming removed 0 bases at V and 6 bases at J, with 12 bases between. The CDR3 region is CATSRDRGVGQPQHF. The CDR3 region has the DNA TGTGCCACCAGCAGAGATCGGGGGGTCGGTCAGCCCCAGCATTTT. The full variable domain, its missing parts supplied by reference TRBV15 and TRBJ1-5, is DAMVIQNPRYQVTQFGKPVTLSCSQTLNHNVMYWYQQKSSQAPKLLFHYYDKDFNNEADTPDNFQSRRPNTSFCFLDIRSPGLGDTAMYLCATSRDRGVGQPQHFGDGTRLSIL.

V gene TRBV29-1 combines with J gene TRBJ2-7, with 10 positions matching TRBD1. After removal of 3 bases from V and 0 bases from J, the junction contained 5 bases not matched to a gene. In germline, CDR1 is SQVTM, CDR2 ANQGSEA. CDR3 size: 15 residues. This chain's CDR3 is CSVDWGQGISYEQYF. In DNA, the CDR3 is TGCAGCGTTGACTGGGGACAGGGGATCTCCTACGAGCAGTACTTC.